The entry that follows covers one T cell receptor (beta chain) sequence. Sequenced by immunoSEQ multiplex PCR; TCRdb stores in-frame clones only, minus some. The repertoire holds approximately 190,000 clones, with roughly nine tenths as singletons. This sample was included in a study of control samples from healthy donors and cancer patients. Per the germline V gene, CDR1 is SGHDN and CDR2 is FVKESK. The CDR3 totals 13 residues. V was trimmed by 4 bases and J by 0 bases, leaving 6 bases between them. The sequenced material came from blood. The chain carries TRBV14 and TRBJ1-1, with D uncertain. The sequence was obtained from a man under 40 in good health. The CDR3 is CASSLGMNTEAFF. The CDR3 DNA sequence: TGTGCCAGCAGCCTTGGGATGAACACTGAAGCTTTCTTT.